This T cell receptor (beta chain) emerged from a study of blood T cell repertoires in COVID-19. At the level of the study: Samples came from the United States, Italy and Spain, spanning acute and convalescent COVID-19. PBMCs, B-cell-depleted T cells, or T cells provided the cDNA or gDNA that made up the material.

How the authors handled the data: Reference gene primer amplification gave estimated nucleated cell counts. Sequenced by immunoSEQ multiplex PCR; TCRdb stores in-frame clones only, minus some. That table supplies the V and J calls and clone size; D and trimming were determined from the DNA. The sample has approximately 40,000 clones, around 90% seen once. The V end lost 3 bases, the J end lost 6 bases, and 8 bases lay between the germline ends. This CDR3 has 12 amino acids. The V gene's germline CDR1 is ENHRY and CDR2 SYGVKD. The TCR comes from a human donor in a cohort sampled during active COVID-19. The V and J genes are TRBV10-3 and TRBJ1-2, with D tentatively TRBD1 (5 bases). Input material: peripheral blood. The CDR3 loop is CAISEGGDGYTF. In DNA, the CDR3 is TGTGCCATCAGTGAAGGAGGGGATGGCTACACCTTC.